This T cell receptor (beta chain) was captured by sequencing in a study of T cell responses to AZD1222 COVID-19 vaccine. Overall study results and limits: Baseline seropositivity occurred in only a handful of AZD1222 recipients. Spike-specific TCR depth and breadth grew after two AZD1222 doses.

Concerning this clone: Its antigen is undetermined.

This CDR3 is 15 amino acids long. This table comes from immunoSEQ multiplex PCR, and its TCRdb copy is limited to in-frame clones, with some not included. The table shows 180,000 or so clones, with approximately 90% occurring only once. Pooling covered second doses at about 4 or about 12 weeks. Source: peripheral blood, taken 28 days after the second AZD1222 dose. V and J are TRBV21-1 and TRBJ1-1; the tabulated D call, TRBD1, remains unverified against the DNA. TRBV21-1 is flagged as a pseudogene. The receptor's source is an adult who received the AZD1222 COVID-19 vaccine. The CDR3 bases are TGTGCCAGCAGCGGCCGGGACAGGGTCTACGCTGAAGCTTTCTTT. Translated, it gives CASSGRDRVYAEAFF.